The 16 T cell receptor beta chains below were found in one sample sequenced in a study of blood T cell repertoires in COVID-19. Some clones are missing from TCRdb's copy, which holds only in-frame ones; the method was immunoSEQ multiplex PCR. This repertoire shows some 190,000 clones, about 85% found once; its top ten account for approximately 7%. The sample was peripheral blood. These receptors all stem from a man older than 75 with COVID-19, enrolled during active disease.

CDR3 protein: CASSYSGRWNQPQHF. The CDR3 DNA reads as TGTGCCAGCAGTTACTCAGGGAGGTGGAATCAGCCCCAGCATTTT. The chain couples TRBV6-5 to TRBJ1-5; D is unclear. In germline, CDR1 is MNHEY, CDR2 SVGAGI. V gave up 0 bases and J gave up 4 bases, with 10 bases separating them. The CDR3 is 15 amino acids.

The rearrangement joins TRBV5-1 to TRBJ2-5; D may be TRBD1 (5 bases). Per the germline V gene, CDR1 is SGHRS and CDR2 is YFSETQ. The CDR3 is made up of 14 amino acids. Trimming removed 4 bases from V and 9 bases from J, with 19 bases in between. The CDR3 region has the DNA TGCGCCAGCAGCCGGACATCGGGTTCCCCCTCCCAGTACTTC. Translation: CASSRTSGSPSQYF.

This clone was observed a handful of times. The V call is TRBV7-2, the J call TRBJ1-5; 9 nucleotides agree with TRBD1. Trimming removed 1 base from V and 4 bases from J; junction bases left unmatched: 11. The CDR3 is made up of 18 amino acids. Germline loops: CDR1 SGHTA, CDR2 FQGNSA. CDR3 DNA sequence: TGTGCCAGCAGCTTAGGACGGTACAGGGGGCAAGGTAATCAGCCCCAGCATTTT. It specifies CASSLGRYRGQGNQPQHF.

V is TRBV4-1 and J is TRBJ2-7; 9 bases map to TRBD1. The CDR3 totals 18 residues. The germline V gene encodes CDR1 MGHRA and CDR2 YSYEKL. V was clipped by 0 bases and J by 7 bases; unmatched bases: 16. Here the CDR3 reads CASSQETGYGTGPREQYF. DNA of the CDR3: TGCGCCAGCAGCCAAGAGACGGGGTACGGGACAGGGCCTCGGGAGCAGTACTTC.

The chain uses TRBV6-2 or TRBV6-3 and TRBJ2-7, with D possibly matching TRBD1 (5 bases). The germline V and J ends were trimmed by 5 bases and 0 bases, with 14 bases remaining between them. This CDR3 comprises 15 residues. Germline assignment: CDR1 MNHEY and CDR2 SVGEGT. CDR3 amino acids: CASSRTRVTSYEQYF. The CDR3 bases are TGTGCCAGCAGTCGGACACGGGTAACCTCCTACGAGCAGTACTTC.

This clone showed up just once. This sequence joins TRBV2 and TRBJ1-1; TRBD1 agrees at 7 bases. Trimming removed 3 bases from V and 1 base from J; junction bases left unmatched: 2. The CDR3 totals 14 residues. CDR1 and CDR2 (germline): SNHLY, FYNNEI. The CDR3 DNA reads as TGTGCCAGCAGTGACCGGACAGGGAACACTGAAGCTTTCTTT. It translates to CASSDRTGNTEAFF.

As concerns this clone: Other DNA sequences in this sample translate to the same CDR3. V and J are TRBV5-6 and TRBJ1-1; D remains unclear. CDR1 is SGHDT and CDR2 is YYEEEE in the germline V gene. The CDR3 is 14 amino acids. Deletions cut 2 bases from V and 3 bases from J, with 11 bases between. Written as DNA, the CDR3 is TGTGCCAGCAGCTTCGGAGGAGCGGACACTGAAGCTTTCTTT. Translated, it gives CASSFGGADTEAFF.

The chain has TRBV28 and TRBJ2-6; TRBD1 matches 7 bases. This CDR3 has 17 amino acids. In germline, CDR1 is MDHEN, CDR2 SYDVKM. The V and J ends lost 5 bases and 0 bases, in that order; junction bases with no gene match: 7. For the CDR3, the DNA is TGTGCCAGCAGTCCCTTAAGGGGGCTCTCTGGGGCCAACGTCCTGACTTTC. It encodes CASSPLRGLSGANVLTF.

As to this clone: The same CDR3 also results from other DNA sequences found in this sample. The chain combines TRBV19 with TRBJ1-5; no clear D. Per the germline V gene, CDR1 is LNHDA and CDR2 is SQIVND (reference sequence). V dropped 2 bases and J dropped 4 bases, with 6 bases sitting between them. The CDR3 is made up of 13 amino acids. The CDR3 DNA is TGTGCCAGTAGTATACCGCTAAATCAGCCCCAGCATTTT. Translation: CASSIPLNQPQHF. Filled out from reference TRBV19 and TRBJ1-5, the complete variable domain reads DGGITQSPKYLFRKEGQNVTLSCEQNLNHDAMYWYRQDPGQGLRLIYYSQIVNDFQKGDIAEGYSVSREKKESFPLTVTSAQKNPTAFYLCASSIPLNQPQHFGDGTRLSIL.

The chain is built from TRBV19 and TRBJ2-5; weak D call: TRBD1 (5 bases). Trimming removed 5 bases from V and 1 base from J, with 14 bases in between. This CDR3 has 15 residues. CDR1 is LNHDA, CDR2 SQIVND, per germline (reference sequence). CDR3 coding DNA: TGTGCCAGTAGTGACAGCTCTTTTAGCCAAGAGACCCAGTACTTC. Amino acids: CASSDSSFSQETQYF.

CDR3 in amino acids: CASSQEPSGRRETQYF. The CDR3 DNA follows: TGCGCCAGCAGCCAAGAACCTAGCGGGAGAAGAGAGACCCAGTACTTC. The chain links TRBV4-3 to TRBJ2-5, with 10 bases matching TRBD2. The CDR3 length is 16 residues. V trimming: 0 bases; J trimming: 4 bases; junction bases outside the gene matches: 5. Germline loops: CDR1 LGHNA, CDR2 YSLEER.

The chain carries TRBV9 and TRBJ1-6; no firm D call. CDR3 length: 14 amino acids. Trimming pared 0 bases from V and 7 bases from J, leaving 8 bases between. Germline CDR1 and CDR2: SGDLS and YYNGEE. CDR3 in amino acids: CASSVVLSNSPLHF. The CDR3 nucleotides are TGTGCCAGCAGCGTAGTACTATCAAATTCACCCCTCCACTTT.

This rearrangement joins TRBV18 to TRBJ1-1; D is possibly TRBD1 (5 bases). This CDR3 is 15 amino acids long. Trimming cost V 0 bases and J 6 bases, with 14 bases left between them. CDR1 is KGHSH, CDR2 LQKENI, per germline. Here the CDR3 reads CASSPPGLRRAEAFF. For the CDR3, the DNA is TGTGCCAGCTCACCACCGGGCCTCCGCAGGGCTGAAGCTTTCTTT. Using reference TRBV18 and TRBJ1-1 for the parts outside the CDR3, the full variable domain is NAGVMQNPRHLVRRRGQEARLRCSPMKGHSHVYWYRQLPEEGLKFMVYLQKENIIDESGMPKERFSAEFPKEGPSILRIQQVVRGDSAAYFCASSPPGLRRAEAFFGQGTRLTVV.

The V and J genes are TRBV2 and TRBJ1-1, with 8 bases that match TRBD1. Per the germline V gene, CDR1 is SNHLY and CDR2 is FYNNEI. This CDR3 region has 14 residues. Trimming took 6 bases from V and 4 from J; bases not matched to a gene: 7. The CDR3 bases are TGTGCCAGCAGCCAAGGGACAGGCTTCACTGAAGCTTTCTTT. Protein: CASSQGTGFTEAFF. Together with reference TRBV2 and TRBJ1-1, the CDR3 gives the full variable domain: EPEVTQTPSHQVTQMGQEVILRCVPISNHLYFYWYRQILGQKVEFLVSFYNNEISEKSEIFDDQFSVERPDGSNFTLKIRSTKLEDSAMYFCASSQGTGFTEAFFGQGTRLTVV.

V usage is TRBV4-3 and J usage is TRBJ1-3; D might be TRBD1 (5 bases). The V and J ends lost 2 bases and 3 bases respectively, with 11 bases between them. CDR1 and CDR2 (germline): LGHNA, YSLEER. The length of the CDR3 is 15 residues. CDR3 loop: CASSQTRGLGNTIYF. The CDR3 nucleotides read TGCGCCAGCAGCCAAACGCGGGGCCTTGGAAACACCATATATTTT.

This clone was observed a handful of times. The chain couples TRBV19 to TRBJ2-2, with 7 bases matching TRBD2. Germline CDR1 reads LNHDA; CDR2 reads SQIVND (reference sequence). V dropped 2 bases and J dropped 5; count of bases not matched to a gene: 8. The CDR3 spans 16 residues. CDR3 sequence (DNA): TGTGCCAGTAGTATATCCAGCGGGGTGGGAACCGGGGAGCTGTTTTTT. It codes for CASSISSGVGTGELFF.